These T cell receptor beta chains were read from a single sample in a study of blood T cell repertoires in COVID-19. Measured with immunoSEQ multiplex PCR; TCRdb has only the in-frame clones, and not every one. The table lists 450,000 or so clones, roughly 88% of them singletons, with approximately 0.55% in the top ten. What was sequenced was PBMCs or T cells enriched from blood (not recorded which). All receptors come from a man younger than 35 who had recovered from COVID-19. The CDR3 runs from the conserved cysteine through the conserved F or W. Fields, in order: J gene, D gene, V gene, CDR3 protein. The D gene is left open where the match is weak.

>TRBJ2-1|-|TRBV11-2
CASSSSLRDEQFF
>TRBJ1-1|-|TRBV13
CASSTPEGLDTEAFF
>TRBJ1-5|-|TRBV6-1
CASSLQDSNQPQHF
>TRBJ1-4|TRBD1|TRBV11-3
CASTGGGGNEKLFF
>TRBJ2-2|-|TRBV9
CASSVGAGTGELFF
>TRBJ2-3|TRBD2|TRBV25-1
CASSERLAGTTDTQYF
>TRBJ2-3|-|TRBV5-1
CASSLGLTDTQYF
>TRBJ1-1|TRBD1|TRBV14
CASSPLDRAHTEAFF
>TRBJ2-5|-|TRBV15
CATSRDLVKTQYF
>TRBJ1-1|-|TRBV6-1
CASSEVDSLRTEAFF
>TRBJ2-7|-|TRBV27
CASSFGRSYEQYF
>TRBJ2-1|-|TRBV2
CASSSMSSYNEQFF
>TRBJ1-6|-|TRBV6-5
CASRLGVSSPLHF
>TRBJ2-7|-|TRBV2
CASSVKGDISEQYF
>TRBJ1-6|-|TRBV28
CASSQTGSLHF
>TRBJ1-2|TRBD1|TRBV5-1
CASSQDRDGYTF